A selection of T cell receptor beta chains follows, all from one sample in a study of blood T cell repertoires in COVID-19. The data were produced by immunoSEQ multiplex PCR, yet TCRdb's version contains in-frame clones alone and is incomplete. This sample has 300,000 to 450,000 clones; 88% occur once, and the top ten carry roughly 1.2%. The sequencing input was PBMCs or T cells enriched from blood (not recorded which). These TCRs come from a woman younger than 35 who had recovered from COVID-19. Each CDR3 is given with its conserved first and last residue. The D gene is left open where the match is weak. Size tells how often a clone was seen (once, few, many) or the class of an expanded clone, and some rows leave it out.

clone_size j_call d_call v_call cdr3_nt cdr3_aa
. TRBJ1-1 . TRBV5-1 TGCGCCAGCAGGGGACTCACGGAGAACACTGAAGCTTTCTTT CASRGLTENTEAFF
. TRBJ1-6 . TRBV6-4 TGTGCCAGCAGTACCGGGAGCGATTCACCCCTCCACTTT CASSTGSDSPLHF
. TRBJ1-4 TRBD1 TRBV5-4 TGTGCCAGCAGCTTGAGCAGGGGGCTTGGTGAAAAACTGTTTTTT CASSLSRGLGEKLFF
few TRBJ2-2 . TRBV7-9 TGTGCCAGCAGCCCCGGACCCGACAGCGATACGACCGGGGAGCTGTTTTTT CASSPGPDSDTTGELFF
. TRBJ1-2 TRBD1 TRBV3-1/TRBV3-2 TGTGCCAGCAGCCAAGATCGGGACAGGGTGGGCTATGGCTACACCTTC CASSQDRDRVGYGYTF
. TRBJ2-4 TRBD1 TRBV2 TGTGCCAGCAGCCCCTTCCAGGGGGTAAACATTCAGTACTTC CASSPFQGVNIQYF
. TRBJ1-2 TRBD1 TRBV27 TGTGCCAGCAGGTCGAGAGGACAGGGGTTGGGGGGCTACACCTTC CASRSRGQGLGGYTF
. TRBJ2-5 . TRBV18 TGTGCCAGCTCACCCCCCAGATACCAAGAGACCCAGTACTTC CASSPPRYQETQYF
. TRBJ2-2 . TRBV6-5 TGTGCCAGCAGTCCTGTACTCGGGAACACCGGGGAGCTGTTTTTT CASSPVLGNTGELFF
. TRBJ1-6 TRBD1 TRBV19 TGTGCCAGTAGTCTACAGGGGAACAGGGGGAACTATAATTCACCCCTCCACTTT CASSLQGNRGNYNSPLHF
. TRBJ1-5 TRBD1 TRBV19 TGTGCCAGTAGTATAACAGGGGTAGTAGGTCAGCCCCAGCATTTT CASSITGVVGQPQHF
. TRBJ2-4 . TRBV24-1 TGTGCCACCAACCCCCCGCAACTAGACCTGAGGTACATTCAGTACTTC CATNPPQLDLRYIQYF
few TRBJ2-7 TRBD1 TRBV13 TGTGCCAGCAGCCCGATACAGGGGTCCCTTTACGAGCAGTACTTC CASSPIQGSLYEQYF
. TRBJ1-2 . TRBV9 TGTGCCAGCAGCGTAATGGACAGAGCTAACTATGGCTACACCTTC CASSVMDRANYGYTF
. TRBJ2-3 TRBD2 TRBV4-3 TGCGCCAGCAGCCCGTTCGGGACTAAGGGAGATACGCAGTATTTT CASSPFGTKGDTQYF
once TRBJ2-7 . TRBV7-9 TGTGCCAGCAGCTTCGATACTTACGAGCAGTACTTC CASSFDTYEQYF
. TRBJ2-1 . TRBV6-5 TGTGCCAGCAGTTACTCTCCGGGACATCACAATGAGCAGTTCTTC CASSYSPGHHNEQFF
. TRBJ1-2 . TRBV28 TGTGCCAGCAGGCCGAACAGTTATGGCTACACCTTC CASRPNSYGYTF
. TRBJ2-2 . TRBV30 TGTGCCTGGAGAAGCGGAGGAACCGGGGAGCTGTTTTTT CAWRSGGTGELFF
once TRBJ2-7 . TRBV12-3/TRBV12-4 TGTGCCAGCAGTTACCGGTTCGACGAGCAGTACTTC CASSYRFDEQYF
. TRBJ2-2 TRBD1 TRBV5-3 TGTGCCAGAAGCTTTCGGGGCAGGGGGAGTTTAGAGACCGGGGAGCTGTTTTTT CARSFRGRGSLETGELFF
. TRBJ1-3 TRBD1 TRBV18 TGTGCCAGCTCCCCTGGACAGGGGTCCTCTGGAAACACCATATATTTT CASSPGQGSSGNTIYF
. TRBJ2-3 . TRBV5-1 TGCGCCAGCAGCTTGGCACCTCTTACTAGCACAGATACGCAGTATTTT CASSLAPLTSTDTQYF
. TRBJ2-5 TRBD2 TRBV7-3 TGTGCCAGCAGCCCCCATGGGGACTACAGGAGACAAGAGACCCAGTACTTC CASSPHGDYRRQETQYF
. TRBJ1-5 TRBD1 TRBV30 TGTGCCTGGAGCCGCTCGACAGGGAGTAATAATCAGCCCCAGCATTTT CAWSRSTGSNNQPQHF
. TRBJ1-5 . TRBV7-2 TGTGCCAGCAGCCCCTCGGCAACAGATCAGCCCCAGCATTTT CASSPSATDQPQHF
. TRBJ2-1 . TRBV2 TGTGCCAGCAGAGGCTTACTAGGGTGGGGGTTCTTC CASRGLLGWGFF
. TRBJ1-5 . TRBV30 TGTGCCTGGACTGAAACGAGGGCGGGACCCCAGCATTTT CAWTETRAGPQHF
. TRBJ2-7 . TRBV11-2 TGTGCCAGCGGTCTTAGCAACGAGCAGTACTTC CASGLSNEQYF
. TRBJ1-2 . TRBV28 TGTGCCAGCAGGCCGACAGCAACTAACTATGGCTACACCTTC CASRPTATNYGYTF
. TRBJ2-1 TRBD2 TRBV7-9 TGTGCCAGCAGCTCTTTGCGCGGGGGGGCCTTGGATGAGCAGTTCTTC CASSSLRGGALDEQFF
. TRBJ1-1 . TRBV4-3 TGCGCCAGCAGCCCGGGTGACGGTCTGAACACTGAAGCTTTCTTT CASSPGDGLNTEAFF
. TRBJ1-2 . TRBV27 TGTGCCAGCAGGCTGGGTCGGCGGGATGGCTACACCTTC CASRLGRRDGYTF
. TRBJ1-6 . TRBV3-1/TRBV3-2 TGTGCCAGCAGCCAAGATGGACAGCTTATGAATTCACCCCTCCACTTT CASSQDGQLMNSPLHF
. TRBJ2-1 TRBD1 TRBV5-1 TGCGCCAGCAGCCTAGGAGGACAGGGTAACAATGAGCAGTTCTTC CASSLGGQGNNEQFF